This TCR beta chain was sequenced during a study of blood T cell repertoires in COVID-19. This CDR3 is built from 13 residues. This study enrolled people aged about 18 to 90 from about two dozen US geographic areas. Measured with immunoSEQ multiplex PCR; TCRdb has only the in-frame clones, and not every one. The sample shows 300,000 to 450,000 clones, around 87% of them seen only once. This chain joins TRBV7-5 and TRBJ1-1; the D call of TRBD1 is as the table states it, not checked on the DNA. TRBV7-5 is a listed pseudogene. Specimen: PBMCs or T cells enriched from blood (not recorded which). This clonotype was obtained from a man aged 35-49 years in a cohort exposed to, infected with or recovered from COVID-19 (not recorded which). The CDR3 is CVRSTNTNTEAFF. The CDR3 bases are TGTGTCAGAAGCACAAATACGAACACTGAAGCTTTCTTT.